This T cell receptor (beta chain) was profiled in a study of CD8+ T cells in alopecia areata. Across the whole study: Tofacitinib treatment spanned 6 to 18 months, with 6 months off drug afterward. For treated patients, severity scores reflected the percentage of scalp area affected. Whole-study results and caveats: Elevated clonality characterized lesional scalp relative to normal scalp, particularly in alopecia totalis/universalis. There were many expanded lesional clones persisting in scalp and blood during tofacitinib.

Extraction of RNA preceded its reverse transcription into cDNA, which served as the sequencing template. Assay: immunoSEQ multiplex PCR; the TCRdb copy retains only in-frame clones and omits some. The sample carries 140,000 to 150,000 clones, around half recorded once. Treatment in this sample: oral pan-JAK inhibitor, 5-10 mg twice daily. This clone was counted between two and nine times. Its target is not known. CDR3 size: 14 residues. Trimming shortened V by 0 bases and J by 5 bases, and 9 bases separated the two germline ends. Germline V gene sequence: CDR1 MGHRA, CDR2 YSYEKL. Sample: CD8+ T cells sorted from blood, taken at week 4, from a patient treated with tofacitinib. The chain is built from TRBV4-1 and TRBJ2-3; the D gene could be TRBD1 or TRBD2 (5 bases each). The TCR was taken from a human donor with alopecia areata. CDR3 residues: CASSQDLGGDTQYF. As DNA, the CDR3 is TGCGCCAGCAGCCAAGATCTTGGGGGAGATACGCAGTATTTT.